This passage covers 24 T cell receptor beta chains from one sample sequenced in a study of T cell responses to AZD1222 COVID-19 vaccine. Sequenced by immunoSEQ multiplex PCR; TCRdb stores in-frame clones only, minus some. The sample lists some 150,000 clones, 90% to 95% occurring once. Sequenced here: peripheral blood, sampled 28 days after the second AZD1222 dose. Source of these receptors: an adult who received the AZD1222 COVID-19 vaccine.

The J gene is TRBJ2-2, the V gene TRBV9; TRBD1 matches 12 bases. The CDR3 is made up of 15 amino acids. Germline loops: CDR1 SGDLS, CDR2 YYNGEE. The ends lost 4 bases at V and 9 bases at J; junction bases unmatched: 7. The CDR3 bases are TGTGCCAGCAGCCCGCCGGGACAGGGGGCTTGGGAGCTGTTTTTT. Protein product: CASSPPGQGAWELFF. Full variable domain (rest looked up from reference TRBV9 and TRBJ2-2): DSGVTQTPKHLITATGQRVTLRCSPRSGDLSVYWYQQSLDQGLQFLIQYYNGEERAKGNILERFSAQQFPDLHSELNLSSLELGDSALYFCASSPPGQGAWELFFGEGSRLTVL.

The chain carries TRBV9 and TRBJ2-1; 14 bases align to TRBD2. With V trimmed by 4 bases and J by 8 bases, 8 bases remained unmatched. Germline CDR1 reads SGDLS; CDR2 reads YYNGEE. This CDR3 has 16 residues. This CDR3 reads CASSPHGTSGSDEQFF. CDR3 DNA sequence: TGTGCCAGCAGCCCGCACGGGACTAGCGGGAGCGATGAGCAGTTCTTC. The whole variable domain, filled in from reference TRBV9 and TRBJ2-1, reads DSGVTQTPKHLITATGQRVTLRCSPRSGDLSVYWYQQSLDQGLQFLIQYYNGEERAKGNILERFSAQQFPDLHSELNLSSLELGDSALYFCASSPHGTSGSDEQFFGPGTRLTVL.

This clone turned up a few times. The same CDR3 arises from other DNA sequences in this sample as well. The chain recombines TRBV12-3 or TRBV12-4 with TRBJ2-7; D uncertain. The CDR3 contains 12 residues. V shed 1 base and J shed 4 bases, with 5 bases lying between them. CDR3 coding DNA: TGTGCCAGCAGTTTAGGGCAGTACGAGCAGTACTTC. It is translated as CASSLGQYEQYF.

The V and J genes are TRBV6-5 and TRBJ1-3; D is unclear. This CDR3 contains 13 residues. Trimming took 6 bases from V and 1 from J, leaving 7 bases between them. Germline CDR1 reads MNHEY; CDR2 reads SVGAGI. The CDR3 loop reads CASSPLSGNTIYF. The CDR3 DNA reads as TGTGCCAGCAGCCCCTTGTCTGGAAACACCATATATTTT.

This rearrangement joins TRBV5-1 to TRBJ1-4; maybe TRBD1 (6 bases). This CDR3 has 17 amino acids. Germline CDR1 and CDR2: SGHRS and YFSETQ. Deletions cut 2 bases from V and 4 bases from J, with 18 bases between. This CDR3 is CASSFSGAGAVNEKLFF. The DNA of the CDR3 is TGCGCCAGCAGCTTCTCCGGGGCGGGGGCGGTTAATGAAAAACTGTTTTTT. The variable domain in full, with the rest retrieved from reference TRBV5-1 and TRBJ1-4, is KAGVTQTPRYLIKTRGQQVTLSCSPISGHRSVSWYQQTPGQGLQFLFEYFSETQRNKGNFPGRFSGRQFSNSRSEMNVSTLELGDSALYLCASSFSGAGAVNEKLFFGSGTQLSVL.

J is TRBJ2-7 and V is TRBV9, with D perhaps matching TRBD2 (5 bases). V shed 3 bases and J shed 2 bases, with 15 bases lying between them. The CDR3 length is 15 residues. Germline V gives CDR1 SGDLS, CDR2 YYNGEE. The DNA of the CDR3 is TGTGCCAGCAGCGCCCGGGAAAGCGCTACCTACGAGCAGTACTTC. Translated, it gives CASSARESATYEQYF.

The chain links TRBV3-1 (or the pseudogene TRBV3-2) to TRBJ2-3, with a tentative D call TRBD1 (5 bases). Germline assignment: CDR1 LGHDT and CDR2 YNNKEL (reference sequence). This CDR3 is built from 14 residues. Trimming removed 3 bases from V and 3 bases from J, with 10 bases in between. The CDR3 region is CASSHRESTDTQYF. For the CDR3, the DNA is TGTGCCAGCAGCCACAGGGAATCAACAGATACGCAGTATTTT.

The chain carries TRBV5-8 and TRBJ1-1, with 8 bases identical to TRBD1. Germline CDR1 reads SGHTS; CDR2 reads YDEGEE. CDR3 length equals 14 residues. V shed 4 bases, J shed 1 base, and the junction held 3 bases outside the gene matches. The CDR3 sequence: CASSRDRRNTEAFF. The DNA of the CDR3 is TGTGCCAGCAGCCGGGACAGGAGGAACACTGAAGCTTTCTTT.

J is TRBJ1-1 and V is TRBV12-3 or TRBV12-4; weak D call: TRBD1 (5 bases). The CDR3 is made up of 12 amino acids. V dropped 5 bases and J dropped 14 bases, with 18 bases sitting between them. The CDR3 region is CASSLGSRGGFF. CDR3 DNA: TGTGCCAGCAGTCTCGGGTCCCGGGGGGGGTTCTTT.

The rearrangement links TRBV5-1 to TRBJ1-2; 7 bases match TRBD1. This CDR3 is built from 15 residues. The ends lost 4 bases at V and 8 bases at J; junction bases unmatched: 14. Germline V gene lookup returns CDR1 SGHRS and CDR2 YFSETQ. CDR3 nucleotide sequence: TGCGCCAGCAGCCCCCGTGAGACAGGGTTAGCAGGCTACACCTTC. As protein: CASSPRETGLAGYTF.

The V and J genes are TRBV2 and TRBJ1-3; 10 bases map to TRBD1. The CDR3 covers 14 residues. Germline V lookup: CDR1 SNHLY, CDR2 FYNNEI. V dropped 4 bases and J dropped 8; count of bases not matched to a gene: 5. The CDR3 DNA reads TGTGCCAGCAGTGCGGACAGGGGGGCATACACCATATATTTT. It translates to CASSADRGAYTIYF. Based on the CDR3 plus reference TRBV2 and TRBJ1-3, the full variable domain is EPEVTQTPSHQVTQMGQEVILRCVPISNHLYFYWYRQILGQKVEFLVSFYNNEISEKSEIFDDQFSVERPDGSNFTLKIRSTKLEDSAMYFCASSADRGAYTIYFGEGSWLTVV.

The chain employs TRBV4-1 and TRBJ1-4; 9 nucleotides agree with TRBD1. CDR3 size: 14 residues. Germline V CDR1 and CDR2: MGHRA, YSYEKL. Trimming removed 4 bases from V and 5 bases from J; junction bases left unmatched: 2. The CDR3 region is CASSRGTGNEKLFF. The CDR3 bases are TGCGCCAGCAGCCGGGGGACAGGGAATGAAAAACTGTTTTTT.

The CDR3 bases are TGTGCCAGCTCCCGGCAGGGGGAGTTACCGCATGAGCAGTTCTTC. Translated, it gives CASSRQGELPHEQFF. This sequence joins TRBV7-2 and TRBJ2-1, with 7 bases matching TRBD1. Trimming cost V 8 bases and J 8 bases; bases outside gene matches: 15. CDR1 is SGHTA and CDR2 is FQGNSA in the germline V gene. The CDR3 spans 15 residues.

In its sample, this clone was seen once. This chain links TRBV14 with TRBJ1-4, with 8 bases identical to TRBD1. This CDR3 is 21 amino acids long. With V trimmed by 2 bases and J by 5 bases, 22 bases remained unmatched. Germline lookup yields CDR1 SGHDN and CDR2 FVKESK. The CDR3 region is CASSQRRTATGGRRGNEKLFF. The DNA of the CDR3 is TGTGCCAGCAGCCAAAGAAGAACAGCTACAGGGGGACGACGAGGCAATGAAAAACTGTTTTTT.

This chain uses TRBV2 with TRBJ1-6; 7 bases are a match to TRBD1. This CDR3 has 15 residues. Germline lookup yields CDR1 SNHLY and CDR2 FYNNEI. Trimming at V came to 4 bases and at J to 8 bases, leaving 8 bases not matched to a gene. The CDR3 spells CASSGQGVRDSPLHF. DNA of the CDR3: TGTGCCAGCAGTGGGCAGGGGGTTAGGGATTCACCCCTCCACTTT.

Here the CDR3 reads CSGTGPARAFF. The DNA for the CDR3 is TGCAGTGGGACAGGGCCTGCCCGGGCTTTCTTT. The gene calls are TRBV20-1 and TRBJ1-1; 8 bases line up with TRBD1. J was trimmed by 11 bases and V by 7 bases; bases with no gene match: 9. There are 11 residues in the CDR3. Germline assignment: CDR1 DFQATT and CDR2 SNEGSKA (reference sequence).

This sequence joins TRBV4-1 and TRBJ2-3, with 9 bases fitting TRBD1. The length of the CDR3 is 15 residues. Germline V CDR1 and CDR2: MGHRA, YSYEKL. V lost 3 bases to trimming and J lost 6 bases; unmatched junction nucleotides: 7. The CDR3 DNA reads TGCGCCAGCAGCCAGCCGACAGGGGGTTCTGATACGCAGTATTTT. It translates to CASSQPTGGSDTQYF.

The chain carries TRBV30 and TRBJ1-6; a weak D match, TRBD1 (5 bases). The CDR3 totals 14 residues. Per germline, CDR1 GTSNPN and CDR2 SVGIG (reference sequence). Trimming removed 5 bases at V and 1 base at J, with 9 bases between. The CDR3 sequence: CAWGAGSYNSPLHF. The DNA of the CDR3 is TGTGCCTGGGGGGCGGGGTCCTATAATTCACCCCTCCACTTT.

The chain joins TRBV27 to TRBJ1-6, with D perhaps TRBD1 (6 bases). From germline, CDR1 is MNHEY and CDR2 SMNVEV (reference sequence). This CDR3 region has 17 residues. Trimming cost V 6 bases and J 6 bases, with 21 bases left between them. CDR3 bases: TGTGCCAGCAGCTCCCGGGACACCGCTAGGAGTAATTCACCCCTCCACTTT. Residues: CASSSRDTARSNSPLHF.

This clone was counted once. The chain couples TRBV7-9 to TRBJ1-3; D unresolved. Per germline, CDR1 SEHNR and CDR2 FQNEAQ (reference sequence). CDR3 length: 16 amino acids. V was trimmed by 2 bases and J by 0 bases, leaving 11 bases between them. For the CDR3, the DNA is TGTGCCAGCAGCTTAAAGGCCCACCTCTCTGGAAACACCATATATTTT. This encodes CASSLKAHLSGNTIYF.

This clone has a single count. V gene TRBV11-2 combines with J gene TRBJ2-7, with TRBD2 identical over 10 bases. The CDR3 spans 13 residues. Germline loops: CDR1 SGHAT, CDR2 FQNNGV. V trimming: 9 bases; J trimming: 3 bases; junction bases outside the gene matches: 5. The CDR3 region is CASAGLANYEQYF. CDR3 coding DNA: TGTGCCAGTGCGGGACTAGCGAACTACGAGCAGTACTTC.

The chain carries TRBV29-1 and TRBJ2-1, with 13 bases that match TRBD2. V dropped 6 bases and J dropped 3; count of bases not matched to a gene: 2. The CDR3 is 14 amino acids. Germline loops: CDR1 SQVTM, CDR2 ANQGSEA. CDR3 coding DNA: TGCAGCGTAGGGACTAGCGGGATCTACAATGAGCAGTTCTTC. This translates into CSVGTSGIYNEQFF.

This clone has only one observation. V and J are TRBV2 and TRBJ1-2, with TRBD1 matching 11 bases. Germline assignment: CDR1 SNHLY and CDR2 FYNNEI. CDR3 length equals 14 residues. V was pared by 5 bases and J by 4 bases, with 3 bases of the junction left unmatched. The chain's CDR3 is CASSRDRGIYGYTF. The CDR3 nucleotides are TGTGCCAGCAGTCGGGACAGGGGGATCTATGGCTACACCTTC.

The chain employs TRBV29-1 and TRBJ1-1; a weak D match, TRBD1 (6 bases). The CDR3 loop spans 12 amino acids. Germline CDR1 reads SQVTM; CDR2 reads ANQGSEA. V gave up 7 bases and J gave up 4 bases, with 13 bases separating them. The CDR3 loop is CSGRQAVTEAFF. CDR3 in DNA: TGCAGCGGACGACAGGCGGTCACTGAAGCTTTCTTT.